Given below is one T cell receptor beta chain in context. Its target is not known. The CDR3 loop spans 13 amino acids. In germline, CDR1 is SNHLY, CDR2 FYNNEI. J gave up 8 bases and V 7 bases, and 8 bases lay outside the gene matches. The sample comes from a study of PD-L1 blockade in urothelial cancer. On the study more broadly: Patients' prior chemotherapy regimens numbered 0 to 3. Median blood clonality was about 0.086, with around 83,000 unique TCRs. Broader study findings: When measured at 3 weeks, tumor-associated blood clones expanded more in durable-benefit patients.

Patient disease was locally advanced or metastatic urothelial carcinoma. Clones were sequenced by immunoSEQ multiplex PCR, and TCRdb holds only the in-frame ones, with some missing. The sample contains some 49,000 clones, approximately 90% of which appear only once. Sequencing used PBMCs, obtained around atezolizumab (anti-PD-L1) treatment. The rearrangement uses TRBV2 and TRBJ1-1, with 9 bases that match TRBD1. The sequence was obtained from a man in his sixties with urothelial cancer. The CDR3 sequence is CASKETGGIEAFF. In DNA form, the CDR3 reads TGTGCCAGCAAGGAGACAGGGGGAATCGAAGCTTTCTTT.